Following are 2 T cell receptor beta chains from one sample sequenced in a study of OX40 agonist ivuxolimab in advanced cancers. The assay was immunoSEQ multiplex PCR, and TCRdb's table has in-frame clones only and misses some. This sample yields 70,000 to 100,000 clones, of which about 90% are seen a single time; about 7.2% belongs to the top ten. The sequencing used CD4+ or CD8+ T cells sorted from blood, collected in a trial of the OX40 agonist ivuxolimab. The source of these receptors is an adult with an advanced solid tumor such as melanoma, head and neck, liver or kidney cancer.

In the case of this clone: Its ends do not fully match the called genes, so a read error is possible. This rearrangement joins TRBV7-7 to TRBJ2-5, with TRBD2 matching 8 bases. CDR1 and CDR2 from the germline V gene are SSHAT and FNYEAQ (reference sequence). CDR3 length: 18 amino acids. The CDR3 region is CASSLSPYLAGLQETQYF. The CDR3 DNA sequence: TGTGCTAGCAGCTTATCCCCCTACCTAGCGGGCCTCCAAGAGACCCAGTACTTC.

This clone turned up a few times. The V and J genes are TRBV5-1 and TRBJ2-5; D is unresolved. Trimming stripped 4 bases from V and 2 bases from J, with 3 bases between. The CDR3 runs to 11 residues. The germline V gene encodes CDR1 SGHRS and CDR2 YFSETQ. For the CDR3, the DNA is TGCGCCAGCAGCCGGCAAGAGACCCAGTACTTC. The encoded protein is CASSRQETQYF.